This T cell receptor beta chain was found in a study of control samples from healthy donors and cancer patients. V lost 3 bases, J lost 0 bases, and 18 bases lay in between. The CDR3 covers 18 residues. Germline lookup yields CDR1 MNHNS and CDR2 SASEGT. Produced via immunoSEQ multiplex PCR; TCRdb's table is partial and in-frame only. The sample consists of roughly 50,000 clones, approximately 95% of them appearing once. The specimen sequenced was blood. This clonotype was sampled from a woman aged 25-40 years in good health. V is TRBV6-1 and J is TRBJ1-5; D ambiguous. The CDR3 reads CASSEIIDDLVSNQPQHF. In DNA, the CDR3 is TGTGCCAGCAGTGAGATCATCGACGATTTAGTTAGCAATCAGCCCCAGCATTTT.